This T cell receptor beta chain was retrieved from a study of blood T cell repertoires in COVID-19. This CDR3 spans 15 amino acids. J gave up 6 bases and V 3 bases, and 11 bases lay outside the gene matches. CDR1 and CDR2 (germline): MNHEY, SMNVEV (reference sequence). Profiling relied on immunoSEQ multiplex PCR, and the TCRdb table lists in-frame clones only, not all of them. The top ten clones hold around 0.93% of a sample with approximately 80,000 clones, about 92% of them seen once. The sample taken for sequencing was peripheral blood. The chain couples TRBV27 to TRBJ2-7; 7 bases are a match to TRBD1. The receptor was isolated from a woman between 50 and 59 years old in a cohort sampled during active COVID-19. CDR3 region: CASSFSAEGAGEQYF. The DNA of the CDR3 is TGTGCCAGCAGTTTTTCCGCAGAGGGGGCGGGCGAGCAGTACTTC.